Shown below are 14 T cell receptor beta chains from a single sample sequenced in a study of Graves' ophthalmopathy and Graves' hyperthyroidism. RNA transcripts were the template, and TCR beta CDR3 regions were amplified from them. RT-PCR was first run with HTBI primers, then multiplex PCR in a second round. Using its own MiXCR run on the multiplex PCR reads, TCRdb lists one record per CDR3 protein. The sample records 350,000 to 400,000 distinct CDR3 sequences, 15% being singletons. The material sequenced was peripheral blood. These receptors all come from a woman under 30 with stable Graves' hyperthyroidism.

DNA for the CDR3: TGTGCCAGCAGCCCTACAAACCCTTCCACCTACGAGCAGTACTTC. Residues: CASSPTNPSTYEQYF. The genes are TRBV7-9 and TRBJ2-7; D not certain. The V end lost 5 bases, the J end lost 2 bases, and 16 bases lay between the germline ends. Germline V gives CDR1 SEHNR, CDR2 FQNEAQ (reference sequence). CDR3 length: 15 residues.

In its sample, this clonotype was seen a few times. This sequence may be a read error, since a much larger clone differs from it by one base. Lacking the conserved final phenylalanine or tryptophan, this CDR3 likely reflects a read error. This chain joins TRBV29-1 and TRBJ2-2; D might be TRBD1 (6 bases). This CDR3 is 15 amino acids long. Trimming stripped 7 bases from V and 4 bases from J, with 19 bases between. Per the germline V gene, CDR1 is SQVTM and CDR2 is ANQGSEA. Written as DNA, the CDR3 is TGCAGCGCGAATCACGACAGGCGAGGCACCGGGGAGCTGTTTTAT. It yields the protein CSANHDRRGTGELFY.

The rearrangement links TRBV12-3 or TRBV12-4 to TRBJ1-2, with D possibly being TRBD1 (6 bases). The CDR3 length is 13 residues. Trimming took 5 bases from V and 3 from J, leaving 10 bases between them. The CDR3 nucleotides read TGTGCCAGCAGTGTACAGGGACACTATGGCTACACCTTC. As protein: CASSVQGHYGYTF.

V is TRBV9 and J is TRBJ2-2; 10 positions agree with TRBD1. J was trimmed by 7 bases and V by 0 bases; bases with no gene match: 3. The CDR3 loop spans 15 amino acids. CDR1 is SGDLS, CDR2 YYNGEE, per germline. The CDR3 nucleotides read TGTGCCAGCAGCGTAGGACAGGGGGCAGGCGGGGAGCTGTTTTTT. Translated, it gives CASSVGQGAGGELFF.

This clonotype has a count of ten or more. At one of its ends the junction is not consistent with the germline gene, which may arise from a read error. The V gene is TRBV24-1, the J gene TRBJ1-1, with no clear D. CDR1 KGHDR and CDR2 SFDVKD come from the germline V gene. The CDR3 is 9 residues long. CDR3 DNA sequence: TGTGCCACCAGTGGGTGGGAAGCTTTT. It specifies CATSGWEAF.

This clonotype was recorded a few times. One end of the junction does not line up with germline, which may come from a read error. This chain uses TRBV15 with TRBJ2-5; D assignment may be TRBD1 or TRBD2 (5 bases each). Looked up from germline, CDR1 is LNHNV and CDR2 is YYDKDF (reference sequence). The CDR3 loop spans 13 amino acids. CDR3 nucleotides: TGTGCCACCAGCGAGGGGCTCCAAGAGACCAAGTACTTC. Amino acids: CATSEGLQETKYF.

The CDR3 sequence is CASSPHRSSYEQYF. DNA of the CDR3: TGTGCCAGCAGCCCTCACCGGAGCTCCTACGAGCAGTACTTC. This chain links TRBV13 with TRBJ2-7; no reliable D call. The germline V and J ends were trimmed by 5 bases and 0 bases, with 11 bases remaining between them. Germline CDR1 reads PRHDT; CDR2 reads FYEKMQ (reference sequence). There are 14 residues in the CDR3.

The chain couples TRBV15 to TRBJ1-1; weak D call: TRBD1 (5 bases). Trimming cost V 1 base and J 5 bases, with 11 bases left between them. Germline CDR1 and CDR2: LNHNV and YYDKDF (reference sequence). There are 14 residues in the CDR3. This CDR3 is CATSRAGKGTEAFF. The CDR3 nucleotides are TGTGCCACCAGCAGAGCAGGGAAGGGGACTGAAGCTTTCTTT.

The V gene is TRBV5-1, the J gene TRBJ2-7; D is unclear. Deletions cut 4 bases from V and 5 bases from J, with 13 bases between. The germline V gene has CDR1 SGHRS and CDR2 YFSETQ. The CDR3 sequence is 13 residues long. The CDR3 nucleotides are TGCGCCAGCAGCCCGGAACCGGGTAACGAGCAGTACTTC. Its protein product is CASSPEPGNEQYF.

This clonotype has ten or more counts. J is TRBJ1-1 and V is TRBV4-1; D gene unclear. Germline V lookup: CDR1 MGHRA, CDR2 YSYEKL. The V gene lost 2 bases and the J gene lost 0 bases, with 10 bases spanning the gap. The CDR3 totals 15 residues. CDR3 loop: CASSQTTVMNTEAFF. The CDR3 DNA reads as TGCGCCAGCAGCCAAACCACAGTGATGAACACTGAAGCTTTCTTT.

This clonotype was observed at least ten times. The genes are TRBV29-1 and TRBJ2-5; 12 bases align to TRBD2. V shed 1 base and J 2 bases; nucleotides not matched to a gene: 5. The CDR3 is made up of 16 amino acids. Germline CDR1 and CDR2: SQVTM and ANQGSEA. The CDR3 DNA reads TGCAGCGTTGAAGGAACTAGCGGGGGGCTTCAAGAGACCCAGTACTTC. This gives the protein CSVEGTSGGLQETQYF.

This clonotype was recorded many times. The chain is built from TRBV11-2 and TRBJ1-5; TRBD1 aligns across 7 bases. Germline CDR1 is SGHAT and CDR2 is FQNNGV. This CDR3 has 16 amino acids. V lost 4 bases, J lost 7 bases, and 13 bases stayed unmatched. Written as DNA, the CDR3 is TGTGCCAGCAGCTCCAAACTGACAGGGTCCCACCAGCCCCAGCATTTT. It is translated as CASSSKLTGSHQPQHF.

This clonotype has at least ten counts. The rearrangement uses TRBV12-3 or TRBV12-4 and TRBJ1-2; D uncertain. CDR3 size: 13 residues. V was clipped by 6 bases and J by 3 bases, with 11 bases between them. The CDR3 sequence: CASSRGIDYGYTF. CDR3 nucleotides: TGTGCCAGCAGCCGAGGGATAGACTATGGCTACACCTTC.

This clonotype was counted ten times or more. The chain couples TRBV19 to TRBJ2-7; D might be TRBD1 (6 bases). The CDR3 consists of 15 residues. Trimming pared 3 bases from V and 4 bases from J, leaving 16 bases between. Germline-derived CDR1 and CDR2 are LNHDA and SQIVND (reference sequence). CDR3 region: CASSITGRNGYEQYF. The CDR3, as DNA: TGTGCCAGTAGTATTACAGGGCGGAACGGGTACGAGCAGTACTTC. Based on the CDR3 plus reference TRBV19 and TRBJ2-7, the full variable domain is DGGITQSPKYLFRKEGQNVTLSCEQNLNHDAMYWYRQDPGQGLRLIYYSQIVNDFQKGDIAEGYSVSREKKESFPLTVTSAQKNPTAFYLCASSITGRNGYEQYFGPGTRLTVT.